These 2 T cell receptor beta chains originate from one sample sequenced in a study of cytomegalovirus exposure and HLA in healthy donors. The primer mix had 60 Vbeta and 13 Jbeta primers. Clones were read by immunoSEQ multiplex PCR, and TCRdb kept only the in-frame ones, dropping some. The sample shows over 95,000 clones, 74% of them seen only once. Sequencing was performed on PBMCs. The receptors originated from a human donor in good health.

V gene TRBV6-5 combines with J gene TRBJ1-1; the match to TRBD1 covers 7 bases. This CDR3 has 16 residues. V shed 2 bases, J shed 4 bases, and the junction held 10 bases outside the gene matches. Germline loops: CDR1 MNHEY, CDR2 SVGAGI. The CDR3 is CASSYRRTGRATEAFF. Here the CDR3 DNA reads TGTGCCAGCAGTTACCGGCGGACAGGCCGGGCCACTGAAGCTTTCTTT.

The rearrangement uses TRBV5-6 and TRBJ1-5, with 7 bases lining up with TRBD1. The CDR3 has 14 residues. The V and J ends lost 4 bases and 2 bases, in that order; junction bases with no gene match: 3. Germline loops: CDR1 SGHDT, CDR2 YYEEEE. CDR3 region: CASSLGGGNQPQHF. The CDR3 coding sequence is TGTGCCAGCAGCCTAGGGGGCGGCAATCAGCCCCAGCATTTT. The whole variable domain, filled in from reference TRBV5-6 and TRBJ1-5, reads DAGVTQSPTHLIKTRGQQVTLRCSPKSGHDTVSWYQQALGQGPQFIFQYYEEEERQRGNFPDRFSGHQFPNYSSELNVNALLLGDSALYLCASSLGGGNQPQHFGDGTRLSIL.